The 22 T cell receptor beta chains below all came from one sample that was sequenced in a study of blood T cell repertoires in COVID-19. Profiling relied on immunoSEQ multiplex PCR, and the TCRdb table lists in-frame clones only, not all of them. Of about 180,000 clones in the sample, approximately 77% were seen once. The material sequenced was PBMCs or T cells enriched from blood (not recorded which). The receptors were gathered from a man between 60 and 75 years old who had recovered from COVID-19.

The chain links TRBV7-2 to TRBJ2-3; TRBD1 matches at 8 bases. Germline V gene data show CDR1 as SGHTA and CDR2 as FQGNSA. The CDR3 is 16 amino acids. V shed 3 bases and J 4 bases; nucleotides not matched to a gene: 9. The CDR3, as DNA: TGTGCCAGCAGCTTTGACAGGGGAACCCTCGCAGATACGCAGTATTTT. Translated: CASSFDRGTLADTQYF.

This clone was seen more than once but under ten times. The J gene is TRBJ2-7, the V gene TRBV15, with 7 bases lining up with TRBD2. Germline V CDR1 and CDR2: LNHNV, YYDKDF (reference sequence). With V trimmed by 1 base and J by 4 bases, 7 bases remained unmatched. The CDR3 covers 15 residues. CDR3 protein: CATSRAAGEAYEQYF. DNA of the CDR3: TGTGCCACCAGCAGAGCGGCGGGAGAGGCTTACGAGCAGTACTTC.

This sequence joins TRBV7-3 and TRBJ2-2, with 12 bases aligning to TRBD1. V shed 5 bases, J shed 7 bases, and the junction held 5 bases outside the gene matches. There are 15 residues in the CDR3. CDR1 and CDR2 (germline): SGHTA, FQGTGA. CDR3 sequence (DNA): TGTGCCAGCAGCCGGGACAGGGGGCGAGACGGGGAGCTGTTTTTT. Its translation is CASSRDRGRDGELFF.

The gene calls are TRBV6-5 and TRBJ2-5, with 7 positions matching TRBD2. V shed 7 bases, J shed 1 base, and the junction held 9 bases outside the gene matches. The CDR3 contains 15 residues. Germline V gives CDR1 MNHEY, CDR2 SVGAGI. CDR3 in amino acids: CASTRSSGPQETQYF. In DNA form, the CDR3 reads TGTGCCAGCACCCGCAGTAGCGGGCCCCAAGAGACCCAGTACTTC.

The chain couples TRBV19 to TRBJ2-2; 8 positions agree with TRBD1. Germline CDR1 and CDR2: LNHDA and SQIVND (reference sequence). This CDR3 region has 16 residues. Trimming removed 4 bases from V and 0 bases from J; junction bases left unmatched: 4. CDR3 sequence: CASSTLQGANTGELFF. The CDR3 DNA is TGTGCCAGTAGTACGCTACAGGGGGCGAACACCGGGGAGCTGTTTTTT.

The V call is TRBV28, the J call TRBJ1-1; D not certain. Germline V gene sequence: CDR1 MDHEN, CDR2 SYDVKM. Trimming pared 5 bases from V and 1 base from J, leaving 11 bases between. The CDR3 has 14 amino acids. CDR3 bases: TGTGCCAGCAGTGCACGCGTCGGGAACACTGAAGCTTTCTTT. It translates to CASSARVGNTEAFF.

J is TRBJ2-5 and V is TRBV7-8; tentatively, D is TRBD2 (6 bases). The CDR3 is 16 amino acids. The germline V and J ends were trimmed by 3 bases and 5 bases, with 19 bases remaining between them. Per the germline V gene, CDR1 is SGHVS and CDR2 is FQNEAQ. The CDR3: CASSLVRPLAVETQYF. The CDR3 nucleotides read TGTGCCAGCAGCTTGGTCAGGCCACTAGCTGTTGAGACCCAGTACTTC. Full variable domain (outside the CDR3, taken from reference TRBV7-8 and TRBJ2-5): GAGVSQSPRYKVAKRGQDVALRCDPISGHVSLFWYQQALGQGPEFLTYFQNEAQLDKSGLPSDRFFAERPEGSVSTLKIQRTQQEDSAVYLCASSLVRPLAVETQYFGPGTRLLVL.

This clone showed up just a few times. The CDR3 spells CASSLASGSNTGELFF. CDR3 coding DNA: TGTGCCAGCAGCTTAGCGAGCGGTTCGAACACCGGGGAGCTGTTTTTT. The chain links TRBV7-8 to TRBJ2-2, with TRBD2 as a possible D gene (5 bases). This CDR3 has 16 residues. CDR1 is SGHVS, CDR2 FQNEAQ, per germline. The ends were cut back, 0 bases at V and 0 bases at J, with 8 bases in the middle.

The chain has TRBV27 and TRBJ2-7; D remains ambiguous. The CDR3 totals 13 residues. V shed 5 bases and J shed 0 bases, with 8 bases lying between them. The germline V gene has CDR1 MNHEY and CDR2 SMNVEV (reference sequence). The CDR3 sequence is CASSPHSSYEQYF. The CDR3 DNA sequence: TGTGCCAGCAGTCCTCATAGCTCCTACGAGCAGTACTTC.

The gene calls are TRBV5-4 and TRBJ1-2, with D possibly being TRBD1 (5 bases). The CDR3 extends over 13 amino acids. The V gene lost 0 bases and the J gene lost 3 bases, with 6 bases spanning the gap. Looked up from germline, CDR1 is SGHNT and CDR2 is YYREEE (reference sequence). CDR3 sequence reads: CASSLVRDYGYTF. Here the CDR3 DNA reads TGTGCCAGCAGCTTGGTCAGGGACTATGGCTACACCTTC.

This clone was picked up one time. CDR3 nucleotide sequence: TGCAGTGCTAGTTTCGACAGTAATTCACCCCTCCACTTT. Its translation is CSASFDSNSPLHF. The chain links TRBV20-1 to TRBJ1-6; D possibly corresponds to TRBD1 (5 bases). CDR1 is DFQATT, CDR2 SNEGSKA, per germline (reference sequence). The CDR3 length is 13 residues. V lost 3 bases, J lost 6 bases, and 9 bases lay in between.

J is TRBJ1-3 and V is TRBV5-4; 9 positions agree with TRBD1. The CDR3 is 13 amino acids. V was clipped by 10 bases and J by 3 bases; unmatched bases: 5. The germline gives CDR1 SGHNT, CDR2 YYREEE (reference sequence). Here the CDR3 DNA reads TGTGCCGGAGGGACAGGGTTTGGAAACACCATATATTTT. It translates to CAGGTGFGNTIYF. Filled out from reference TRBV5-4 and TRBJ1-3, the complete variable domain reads ETGVTQSPTHLIKTRGQQVTLRCSSQSGHNTVSWYQQALGQGPQFIFQYYREEENGRGNFPPRFSGLQFPNYSSELNVNALELDDSALYLCAGGTGFGNTIYFGEGSWLTVV.

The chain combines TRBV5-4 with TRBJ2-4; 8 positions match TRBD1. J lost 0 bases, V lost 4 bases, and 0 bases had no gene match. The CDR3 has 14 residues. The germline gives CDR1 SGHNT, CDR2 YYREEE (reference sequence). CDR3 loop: CASSGQGAKNIQYF. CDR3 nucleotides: TGTGCCAGCAGCGGACAGGGAGCCAAAAACATTCAGTACTTC.

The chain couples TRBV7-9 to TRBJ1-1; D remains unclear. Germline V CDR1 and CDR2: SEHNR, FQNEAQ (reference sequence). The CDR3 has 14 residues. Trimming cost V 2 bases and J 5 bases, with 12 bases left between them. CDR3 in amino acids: CASSLIAYPTEAFF. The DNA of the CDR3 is TGTGCCAGCAGCTTAATTGCGTACCCGACTGAAGCTTTCTTT.

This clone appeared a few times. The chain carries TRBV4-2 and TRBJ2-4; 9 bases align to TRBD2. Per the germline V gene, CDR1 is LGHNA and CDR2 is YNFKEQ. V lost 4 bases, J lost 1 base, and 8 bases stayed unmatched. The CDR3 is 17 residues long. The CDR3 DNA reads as TGTGCCAGCAGCCCCCTTCGCACTAGCGGGGCCAAAAACATTCAGTACTTC. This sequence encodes CASSPLRTSGAKNIQYF.

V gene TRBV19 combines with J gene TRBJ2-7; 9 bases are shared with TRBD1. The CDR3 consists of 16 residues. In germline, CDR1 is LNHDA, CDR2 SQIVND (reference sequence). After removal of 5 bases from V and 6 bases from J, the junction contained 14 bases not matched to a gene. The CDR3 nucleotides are TGTGCCAGTAGTCAACTGGGACAGGGAATGGAGGCCGAGCAGTACTTC. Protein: CASSQLGQGMEAEQYF.

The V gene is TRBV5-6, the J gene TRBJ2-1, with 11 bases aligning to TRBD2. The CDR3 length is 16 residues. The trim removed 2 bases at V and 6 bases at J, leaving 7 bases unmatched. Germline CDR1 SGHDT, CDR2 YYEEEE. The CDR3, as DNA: TGTGCCAGCAGCTTCATGACTAGCGGGATTGGCAATGAGCAGTTCTTC. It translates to CASSFMTSGIGNEQFF.

The DNA for the CDR3 is TGTGCCACCAGTGATCCCCTAGCGGGAGGGGAGTACAATGAGCAGTTCTTC. Residues: CATSDPLAGGEYNEQFF. V gene TRBV24-1 combines with J gene TRBJ2-1; the match to TRBD2 covers 12 bases. Germline assignment: CDR1 KGHDR and CDR2 SFDVKD. CDR3 size: 17 residues. Losses at the gene ends were 3 bases for V and 4 bases for J; bases not matched to a gene: 6.

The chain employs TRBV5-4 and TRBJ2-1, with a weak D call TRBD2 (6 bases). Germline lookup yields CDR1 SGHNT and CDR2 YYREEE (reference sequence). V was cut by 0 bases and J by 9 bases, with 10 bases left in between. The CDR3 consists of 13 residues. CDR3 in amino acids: CASSLVRLGEQFF. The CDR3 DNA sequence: TGTGCCAGCAGCTTGGTAAGACTAGGTGAGCAGTTCTTC.

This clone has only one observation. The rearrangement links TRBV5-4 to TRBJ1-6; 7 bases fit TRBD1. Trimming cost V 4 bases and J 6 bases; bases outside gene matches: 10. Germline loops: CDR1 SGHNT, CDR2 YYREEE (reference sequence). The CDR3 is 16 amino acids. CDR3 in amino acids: CASSQWTGTGNSPLHF. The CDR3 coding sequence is TGTGCCAGCAGCCAATGGACAGGCACGGGTAATTCACCCCTCCACTTT.

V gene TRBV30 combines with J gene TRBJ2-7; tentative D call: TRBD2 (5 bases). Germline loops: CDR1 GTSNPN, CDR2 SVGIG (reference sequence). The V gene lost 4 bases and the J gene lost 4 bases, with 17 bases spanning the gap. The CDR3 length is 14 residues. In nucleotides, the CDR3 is TGTGCCTGGACAAGCGGACGCCAACTATACGAGCAGTACTTC. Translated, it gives CAWTSGRQLYEQYF.

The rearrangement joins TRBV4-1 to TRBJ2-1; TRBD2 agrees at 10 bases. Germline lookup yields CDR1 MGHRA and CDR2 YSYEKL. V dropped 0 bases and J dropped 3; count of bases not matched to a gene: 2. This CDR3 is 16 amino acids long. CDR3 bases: TGCGCCAGCAGCCAAGAGCTAGCGGGAGTCTACAATGAGCAGTTCTTC. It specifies CASSQELAGVYNEQFF.